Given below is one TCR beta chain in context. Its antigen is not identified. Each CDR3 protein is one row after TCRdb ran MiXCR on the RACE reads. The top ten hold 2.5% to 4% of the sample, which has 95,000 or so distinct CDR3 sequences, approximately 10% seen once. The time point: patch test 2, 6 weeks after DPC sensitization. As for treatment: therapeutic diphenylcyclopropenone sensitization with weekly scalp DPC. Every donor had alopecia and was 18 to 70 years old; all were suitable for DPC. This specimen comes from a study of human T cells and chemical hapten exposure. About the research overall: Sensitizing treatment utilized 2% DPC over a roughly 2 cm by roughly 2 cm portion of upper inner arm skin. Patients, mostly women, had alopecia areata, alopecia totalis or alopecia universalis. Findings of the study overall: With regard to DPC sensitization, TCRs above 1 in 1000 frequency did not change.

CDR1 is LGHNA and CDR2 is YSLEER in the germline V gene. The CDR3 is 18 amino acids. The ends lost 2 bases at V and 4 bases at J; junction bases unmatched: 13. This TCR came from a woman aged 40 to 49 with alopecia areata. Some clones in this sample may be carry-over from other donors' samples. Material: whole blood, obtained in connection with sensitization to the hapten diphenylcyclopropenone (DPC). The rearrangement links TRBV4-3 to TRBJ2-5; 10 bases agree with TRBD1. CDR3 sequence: CASSQSPAGDRGGETQYF. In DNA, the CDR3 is TGCGCCAGCAGCCAATCACCTGCGGGGGACAGGGGTGGAGAGACCCAGTACTTC.